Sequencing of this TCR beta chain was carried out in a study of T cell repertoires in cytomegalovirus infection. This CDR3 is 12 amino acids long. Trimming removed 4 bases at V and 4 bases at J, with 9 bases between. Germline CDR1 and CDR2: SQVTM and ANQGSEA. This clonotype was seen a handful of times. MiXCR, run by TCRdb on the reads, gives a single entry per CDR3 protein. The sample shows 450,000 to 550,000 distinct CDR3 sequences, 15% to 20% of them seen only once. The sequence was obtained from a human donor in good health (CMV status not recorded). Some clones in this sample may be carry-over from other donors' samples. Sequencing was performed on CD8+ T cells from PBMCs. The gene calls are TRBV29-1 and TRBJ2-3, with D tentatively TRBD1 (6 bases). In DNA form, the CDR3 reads TGCAGCGTTGGACAGGATCCAGATACGCAGTATTTT. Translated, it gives CSVGQDPDTQYF.